This TCR beta chain is from a study of T cell responses to AZD1222 COVID-19 vaccine. About the research overall: Analysis merged second doses at about 4 or about 12 weeks.

Only in-frame clones appear in the TCRdb table, and some are missing; sequencing was by immunoSEQ multiplex PCR. Among 120,000 or so clones listed, around 89% were seen once. Germline V CDR1 and CDR2: KGHSH, LQKENI. The ends were cut back, 2 bases at V and 3 bases at J, with 10 bases in the middle. CDR3 length: 14 amino acids. A word on this clone: Its antigen is not identified.

Findings of the study overall: Donors were chiefly white British, with a greater number of females, and clonal diversity was perhaps underestimated. A reported finding is that nearly half of spike-specific TCRs target unmutated variant regions.

The genes are TRBV18 and TRBJ1-1; D not resolved. This receptor was identified in an adult in good health. Sequenced material: peripheral blood, taken on day 0 of AZD1222 vaccination. Here the CDR3 DNA reads TGTGCCAGCTCACCAGAGGTGAAGGACACTGAAGCTTTCTTT. Protein sequence: CASSPEVKDTEAFF.